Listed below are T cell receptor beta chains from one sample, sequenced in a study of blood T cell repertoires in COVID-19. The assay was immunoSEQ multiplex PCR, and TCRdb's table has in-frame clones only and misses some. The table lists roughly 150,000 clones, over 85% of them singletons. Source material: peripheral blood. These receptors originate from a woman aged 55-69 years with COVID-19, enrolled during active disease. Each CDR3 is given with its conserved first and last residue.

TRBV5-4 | CASSRTGAYNEKLFF
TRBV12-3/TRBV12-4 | CASNSIGAEAFF
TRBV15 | CATSSGDRAFSAQHF
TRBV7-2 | CASSYTTELYGYTF
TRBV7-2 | CASSLLVSTETQYF
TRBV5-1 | CASSFGSTNEKLFF
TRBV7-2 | CASSLDRGRDTIYF
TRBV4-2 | CASSQAVAGNTEAFF
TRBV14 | CASSTTGGAPLHF
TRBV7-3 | CASSFWGPGANVLTF
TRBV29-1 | CSVDSVNTEAFF
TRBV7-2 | CASSLRLAGVETQYF
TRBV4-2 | CASSQGGRIANYGYTF
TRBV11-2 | CASSLVPPGANTEAFF
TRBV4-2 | CASSQDPAIYNEQFF
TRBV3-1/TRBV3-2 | CASSQRYSWAFF
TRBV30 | CASIAGYSYNEQFF
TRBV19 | CASSTGQHGEQFF
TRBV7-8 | CASSLGAVQGAFSNQPQHF
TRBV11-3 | CASSPQGLNTEAFF
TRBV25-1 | CASSKGSSGSTIHYGYTF
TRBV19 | CASSLQLTGVGSPLHF
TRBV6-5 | CASSTTGQGYTF
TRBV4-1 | CASSQAGGADTEAFF
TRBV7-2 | CASSLVLPRQGTTEAFF
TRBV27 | CASSSGGRGHTNYGYTF
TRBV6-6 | CASRNARGGNTEAFF
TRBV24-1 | CATSDLYSNQPQHF
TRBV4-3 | CASSQDTQPYTGGVRASPLHF
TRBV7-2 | CASSARGQSRLNTEAFF
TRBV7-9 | CASSSQGFSEAFF
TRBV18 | CASSPGQELYGYTF
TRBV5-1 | CASSLLVRGYTDTQYF
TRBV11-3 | CASSPTRGQGTGELFF
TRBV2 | CASSVRQGAEGYGYTF
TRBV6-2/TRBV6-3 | CASSLQGGYGYTF
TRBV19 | CASQPGQGYGYTF
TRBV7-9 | CASSPRGTGDPLAKNIQYF
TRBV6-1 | CASSEEGYTEAFF
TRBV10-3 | CASQMTSVGEQYF
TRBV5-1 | CASSLGQGATNEKLFF
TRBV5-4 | CASSFRGSYEQYF
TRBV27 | CASSLFYRGALLSSYEQYF
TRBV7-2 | CASSSTGSTEAFF
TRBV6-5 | CASSYEGNYGYTF
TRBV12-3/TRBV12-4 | CASSFSANQPQHF
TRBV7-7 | CASSRKHMIPTTCHEQFF
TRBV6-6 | CASSPTWGTGGNQPQHF
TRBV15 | CATSIRQGLANEQFF
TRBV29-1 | CSVALTGSITEAFF
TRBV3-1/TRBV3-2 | CASTDRGSYNEQFF
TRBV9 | CASSVATGLNTEAFF
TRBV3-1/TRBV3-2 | CASSQDHNQPQHF
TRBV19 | CASSIRSGVSTDTQYF
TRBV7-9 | CASSSLTGPNTEAFF
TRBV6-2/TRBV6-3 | CASSYLNEQFF
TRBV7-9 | CASREGRFATNEKLFF
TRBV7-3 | CASSRTGADTGELFF
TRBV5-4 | CASSPRGYTEAFF
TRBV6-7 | CASSYPLNRDHEQFF